The T cell receptor (beta chain) described here comes from a study of graft-versus-host responses after intestinal transplantation. The CDR3 has 14 amino acids. V dropped 4 bases and J dropped 1 base, with 9 bases sitting between them. The germline CDR1 and CDR2 sequences are SGHVS and FNYEAQ. Clones were read by immunoSEQ multiplex PCR, and TCRdb kept only the in-frame ones, dropping some. This table has roughly 27,000 clones, less than 90% appearing once. The sequence was collected from a human patient who received an intestinal transplant, so some T cells may come from the graft donor. The sample in question was PBMCs, obtained 28 days after intestinal transplant. V is TRBV7-6 and J is TRBJ2-3; perhaps D is TRBD1 or TRBD2 (5 bases each). The chain's CDR3 is CASSSGTGTDTQYF. The CDR3 nucleotides read TGTGCCAGCAGCTCCGGGACGGGCACAGATACGCAGTATTTT.